This T cell receptor (beta chain) was sequenced for a study of OX40 agonist ivuxolimab in advanced cancers. Background on the whole study: Ivuxolimab was a fully human IgG2 agonistic monoclonal antibody targeting the costimulatory receptor OX40 (CD134). Intravenous ivuxolimab was administered to patients every 2 weeks at six dose levels: 0.01, 0.1, 0.3, 1.5, 3 and 10 mg/kg. Of the approximately 54 dose-escalation patients, hepatocellular carcinoma was present in roughly 19, melanoma in around 15, renal cell carcinoma in 9 and head and neck cancer in 9. In the dose-escalation cohort, roughly 82% of patients were male, and the mean age was roughly 56 years with a range of roughly 20 to 79. Prior anti-PD-1, anti-PD-L1 or anti-CTLA-4 therapy was permitted, and checkpoint inhibitors had been received by less than 45% of dose-escalation patients. Partial responses were achieved by three dose-escalation patients, of whom one had hepatocellular carcinoma and two had cutaneous melanoma. Peripheral TCRbeta sequencing aimed to test whether ivuxolimab altered TCR sequence diversity and caused clonal T-cell expansion. The paper describes the monotherapy dose-escalation part (N = 52 patients) of the phase I trial of ivuxolimab.

Taken from cysteine to phenylalanine, the CDR3 has 17 residues. Only the CDR3 DNA stays, 51 bases, in frame from base 1. The V end loses 4 bases and the J end loses 3 bases, and a stretch of 20 bases separates them. Per the germline V gene, SGHDT is the CDR1 and YYEEEE is the CDR2. The investigation overall reported the following: Partial responders in the 0.1-3.0 mg/kg groups had among the lowest normalized peripheral clonal expansion, especially among CD8+ T cells. After ivuxolimab, expanded clones were on average more numerous among CD8+ T cells than among CD4+ T cells. At doses of 0.1 to 3.0 mg/kg, clonal expansion of both CD4+ and CD8+ T cells in blood was seen between baseline and week 6. The antigen specificity of the peripheral T cells that underwent clonal expansion was not determined. Low levels of normalized T-cell clonal expansion were also seen in some patients who did not respond.

The trial excluded patients who had a history of autoimmune disease or who were on systemic immunosuppression. Peripheral blood for TCR sequencing was collected from all dose cohorts at baseline, on cycle 4 day 1, and on cycle 7 day 1. The samples were drawn from a first-in-human, open-label, multicenter phase I dose-escalation trial of ivuxolimab. Adults with locally advanced or metastatic head and neck squamous cell, hepatocellular, melanoma or renal cell carcinoma were enrolled in the trial. Before TCR sequencing, CD4+ T cells and CD8+ T cells from peripheral blood were sorted into separate populations. On this clone: Its antigen is unknown. Base qualities are missing; no much larger clone stands one base away.

Genomic DNA was isolated from the sorted cells so that the TCRbeta CDR3 region could be sequenced. The immunoSEQ Assay was used for sequencing of TCRbeta CDR3 regions. The clones in this table, taken by TCRdb from immuneACCESS, are in-frame only. Not every clone is retained; where verified, under half of the shortfall comes from an unresolved V gene, and the cause of the rest is unknown. Here the sample has 60,000 to 90,000 clones; 88% occur a single time. Of the sample, around 0.97% is held by the ten largest clones. This material consisted of CD4+ or CD8+ T cells sorted from blood, taken in a trial of the OX40 agonist ivuxolimab. This clonotype originated in an adult with an advanced solid tumor such as melanoma, head and neck, liver or kidney cancer. The rearrangement joined TRBV5-6 to TRBJ1-5; TRBD1 is a weak D gene call, 5 bases matching. The DNA sequence reads TGTGCCAGCAGCCGCATGGGGTTGGCAGGGACCAATCAGCCCCAGCATTTT. It specifies CASSRMGLAGTNQPQHF.